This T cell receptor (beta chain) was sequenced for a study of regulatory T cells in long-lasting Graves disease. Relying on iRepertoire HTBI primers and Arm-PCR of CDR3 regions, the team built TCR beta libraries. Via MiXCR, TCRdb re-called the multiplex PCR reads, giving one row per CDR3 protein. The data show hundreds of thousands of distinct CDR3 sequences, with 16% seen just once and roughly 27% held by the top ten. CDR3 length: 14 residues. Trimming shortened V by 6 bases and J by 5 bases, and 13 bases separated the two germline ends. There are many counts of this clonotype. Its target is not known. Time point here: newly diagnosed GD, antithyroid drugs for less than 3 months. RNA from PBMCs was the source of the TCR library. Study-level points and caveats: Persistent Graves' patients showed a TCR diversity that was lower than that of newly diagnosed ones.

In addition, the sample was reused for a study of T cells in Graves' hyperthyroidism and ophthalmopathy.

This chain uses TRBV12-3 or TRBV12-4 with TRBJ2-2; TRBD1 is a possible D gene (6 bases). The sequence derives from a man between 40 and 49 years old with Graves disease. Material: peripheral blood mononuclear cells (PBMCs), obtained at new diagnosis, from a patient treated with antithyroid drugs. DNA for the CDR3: TGTGCCAGCAGCCCATATGACAGGACCGGGGAGCTGTTTTTT. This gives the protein CASSPYDRTGELFF.